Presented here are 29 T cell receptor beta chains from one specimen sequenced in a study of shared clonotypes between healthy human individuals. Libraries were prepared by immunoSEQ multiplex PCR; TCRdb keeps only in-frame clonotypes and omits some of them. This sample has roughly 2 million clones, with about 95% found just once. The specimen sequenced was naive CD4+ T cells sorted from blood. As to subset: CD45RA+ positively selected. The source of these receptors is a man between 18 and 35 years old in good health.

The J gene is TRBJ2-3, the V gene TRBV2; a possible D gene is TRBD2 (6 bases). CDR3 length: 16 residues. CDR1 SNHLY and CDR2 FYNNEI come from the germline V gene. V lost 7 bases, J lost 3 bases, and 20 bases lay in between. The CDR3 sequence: CASMKNLGLVTDTQYF. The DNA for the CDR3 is TGTGCCAGCATGAAAAATTTGGGACTTGTAACAGATACGCAGTATTTT.

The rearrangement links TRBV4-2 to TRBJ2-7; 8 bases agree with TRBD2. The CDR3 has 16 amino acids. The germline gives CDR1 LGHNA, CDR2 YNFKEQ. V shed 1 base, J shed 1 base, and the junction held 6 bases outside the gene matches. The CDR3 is CASSQGGREVSYEQYF. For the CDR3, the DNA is TGTGCCAGCAGCCAAGGGGGGCGGGAGGTTTCCTACGAGCAGTACTTC.

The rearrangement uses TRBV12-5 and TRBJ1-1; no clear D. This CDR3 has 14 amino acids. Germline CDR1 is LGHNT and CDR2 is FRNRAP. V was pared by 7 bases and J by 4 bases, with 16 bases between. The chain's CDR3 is CASVLRRVGTEAFF. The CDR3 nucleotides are TGTGCTAGTGTTCTGAGGAGGGTCGGCACTGAAGCTTTCTTT.

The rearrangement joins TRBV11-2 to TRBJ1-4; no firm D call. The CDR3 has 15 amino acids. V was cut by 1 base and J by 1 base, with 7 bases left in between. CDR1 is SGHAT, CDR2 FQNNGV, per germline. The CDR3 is CASSLALLTNEKLFF. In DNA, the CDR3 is TGTGCCAGCAGCTTAGCACTTCTAACTAATGAAAAACTGTTTTTT.

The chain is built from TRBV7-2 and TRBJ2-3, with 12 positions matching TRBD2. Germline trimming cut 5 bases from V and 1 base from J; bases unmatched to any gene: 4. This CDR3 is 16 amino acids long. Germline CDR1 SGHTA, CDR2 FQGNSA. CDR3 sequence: CASSPWTSGGTDTQYF. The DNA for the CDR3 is TGTGCCAGCAGCCCCTGGACTAGCGGGGGCACAGATACGCAGTATTTT.

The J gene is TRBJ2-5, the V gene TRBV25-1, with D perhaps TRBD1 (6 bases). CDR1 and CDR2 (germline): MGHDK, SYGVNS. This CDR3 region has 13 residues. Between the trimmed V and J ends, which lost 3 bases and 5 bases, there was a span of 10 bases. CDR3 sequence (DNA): TGTGCCAGCAGTGATACAGGGTTGGAGACCCAGTACTTC. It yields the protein CASSDTGLETQYF.

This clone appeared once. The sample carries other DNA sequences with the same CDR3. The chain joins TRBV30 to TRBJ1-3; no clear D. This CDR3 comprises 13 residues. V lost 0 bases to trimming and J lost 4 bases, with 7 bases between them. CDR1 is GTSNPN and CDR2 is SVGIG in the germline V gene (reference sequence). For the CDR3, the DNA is TGTGCCTGGAGTGTGATATCCGGAAACACCATATATTTT. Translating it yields CAWSVISGNTIYF.

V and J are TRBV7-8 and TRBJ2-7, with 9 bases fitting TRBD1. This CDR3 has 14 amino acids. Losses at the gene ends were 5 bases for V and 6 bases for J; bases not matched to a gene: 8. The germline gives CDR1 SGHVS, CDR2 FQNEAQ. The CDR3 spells CASSISGTGREQYF. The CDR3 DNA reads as TGTGCCAGCAGCATCTCCGGGACAGGGCGCGAGCAGTACTTC.

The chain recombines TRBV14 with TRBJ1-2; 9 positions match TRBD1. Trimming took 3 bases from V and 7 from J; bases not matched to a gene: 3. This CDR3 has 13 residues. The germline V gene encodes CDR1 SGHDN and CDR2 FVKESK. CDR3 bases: TGTGCCAGCAGCCATCGGGGACAGGGTGGCTACACCTTC. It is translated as CASSHRGQGGYTF.

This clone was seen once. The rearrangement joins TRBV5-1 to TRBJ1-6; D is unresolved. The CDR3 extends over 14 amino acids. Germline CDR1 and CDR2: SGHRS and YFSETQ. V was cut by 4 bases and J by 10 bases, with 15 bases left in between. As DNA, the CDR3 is TGCGCCAGCAGCCAAGGCACAGAGATATCACCCCTCCACTTT. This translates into CASSQGTEISPLHF.

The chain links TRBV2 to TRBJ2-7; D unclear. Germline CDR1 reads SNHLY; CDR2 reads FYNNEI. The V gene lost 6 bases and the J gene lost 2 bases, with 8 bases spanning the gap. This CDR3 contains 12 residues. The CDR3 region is CASRTTPYEQYF. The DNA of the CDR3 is TGTGCCAGCAGAACAACACCCTACGAGCAGTACTTC. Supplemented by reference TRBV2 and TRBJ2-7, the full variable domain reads EPEVTQTPSHQVTQMGQEVILRCVPISNHLYFYWYRQILGQKVEFLVSFYNNEISEKSEIFDDQFSVERPDGSNFTLKIRSTKLEDSAMYFCASRTTPYEQYFGPGTRLTVT.

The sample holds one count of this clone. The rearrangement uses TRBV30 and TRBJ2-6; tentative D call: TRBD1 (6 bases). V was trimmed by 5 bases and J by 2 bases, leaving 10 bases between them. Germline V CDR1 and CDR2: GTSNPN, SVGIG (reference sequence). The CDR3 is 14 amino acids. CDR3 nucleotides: TGTGCCTGGCGACAGGTTCCTGGGGCCAACGTCCTGACTTTC. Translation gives CAWRQVPGANVLTF.

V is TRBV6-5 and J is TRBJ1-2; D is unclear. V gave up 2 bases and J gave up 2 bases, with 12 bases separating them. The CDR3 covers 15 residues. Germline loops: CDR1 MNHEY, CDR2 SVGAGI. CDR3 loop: CASSYEVNKNYGYTF. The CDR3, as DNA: TGTGCCAGCAGTTACGAGGTGAACAAAAACTATGGCTACACCTTC.

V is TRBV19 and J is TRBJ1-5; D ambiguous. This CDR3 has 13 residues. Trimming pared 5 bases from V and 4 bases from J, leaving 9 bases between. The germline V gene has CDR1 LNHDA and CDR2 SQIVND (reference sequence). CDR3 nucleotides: TGTGCCAGTAGTGGTGCAGAAAATCAGCCCCAGCATTTT. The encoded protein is CASSGAENQPQHF. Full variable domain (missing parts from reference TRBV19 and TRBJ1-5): DGGITQSPKYLFRKEGQNVTLSCEQNLNHDAMYWYRQDPGQGLRLIYYSQIVNDFQKGDIAEGYSVSREKKESFPLTVTSAQKNPTAFYLCASSGAENQPQHFGDGTRLSIL.

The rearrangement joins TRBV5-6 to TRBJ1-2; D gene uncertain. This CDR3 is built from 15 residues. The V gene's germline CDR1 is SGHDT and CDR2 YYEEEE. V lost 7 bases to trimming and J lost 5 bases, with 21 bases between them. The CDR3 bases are TGTGCCAGCGAACTTGGACCCCCTTGGGGATATGGCTACACCTTC. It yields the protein CASELGPPWGYGYTF.

CDR3 amino acids: CATSITADTQYF. The CDR3 coding sequence is TGTGCCACCAGCATTACAGCAGATACGCAGTATTTT. The chain uses TRBV15 and TRBJ2-3; unclear D gene. V was trimmed by 4 bases and J by 4 bases, leaving 6 bases between them. The CDR3 sequence is 12 residues long. Germline V CDR1 and CDR2: LNHNV, YYDKDF (reference sequence).

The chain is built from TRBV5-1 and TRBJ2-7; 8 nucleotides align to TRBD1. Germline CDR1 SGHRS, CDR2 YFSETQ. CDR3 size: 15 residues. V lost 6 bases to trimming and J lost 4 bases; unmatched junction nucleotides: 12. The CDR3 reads CASTPSIDRGYEQYF. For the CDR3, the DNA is TGCGCCAGCACTCCGAGTATAGACAGGGGATACGAGCAGTACTTC.

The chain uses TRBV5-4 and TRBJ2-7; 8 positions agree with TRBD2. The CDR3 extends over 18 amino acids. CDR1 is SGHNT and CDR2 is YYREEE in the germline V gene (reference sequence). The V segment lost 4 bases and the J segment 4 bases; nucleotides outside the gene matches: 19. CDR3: CASSPQNTPGLGKYEQYF. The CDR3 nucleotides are TGTGCCAGCAGCCCACAAAATACTCCGGGACTAGGAAAATACGAGCAGTACTTC.

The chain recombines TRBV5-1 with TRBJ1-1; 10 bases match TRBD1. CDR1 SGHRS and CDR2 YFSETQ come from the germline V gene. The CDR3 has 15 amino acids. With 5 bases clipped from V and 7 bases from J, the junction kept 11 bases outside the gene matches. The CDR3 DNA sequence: TGCGCCAGCAGGACGAGGACAGGGGGAATTAATGAAGCTTTCTTT. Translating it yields CASRTRTGGINEAFF.

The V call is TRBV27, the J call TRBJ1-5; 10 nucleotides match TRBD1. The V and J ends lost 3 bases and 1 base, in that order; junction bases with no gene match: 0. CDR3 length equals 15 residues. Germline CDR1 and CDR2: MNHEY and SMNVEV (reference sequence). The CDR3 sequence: CASSLTGGSNQPQHF. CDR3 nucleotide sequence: TGTGCCAGCAGTTTGACAGGGGGCAGCAATCAGCCCCAGCATTTT.

CDR3: CASSPVGLAGGVEQFF. The CDR3, as DNA: TGTGCCAGCAGCCCCGTAGGACTAGCGGGAGGCGTTGAGCAGTTCTTC. The genes are TRBV7-2 and TRBJ2-1, with 14 bases identical to TRBD2. Trimming cost V 5 bases and J 9 bases; bases outside gene matches: 9. Germline lookup yields CDR1 SGHTA and CDR2 FQGNSA. CDR3 length: 16 amino acids.

As DNA, the CDR3 is TGTGCCAGCAGGACTAGCGGGAGGGCCACCTACGAGCAGTACTTC. Translated, it gives CASRTSGRATYEQYF. The chain recombines TRBV11-2 with TRBJ2-7; TRBD2 matches at 14 bases. This CDR3 region has 15 residues. Germline-derived CDR1 and CDR2 are SGHAT and FQNNGV. V was clipped by 6 bases and J by 2 bases; unmatched bases: 3.

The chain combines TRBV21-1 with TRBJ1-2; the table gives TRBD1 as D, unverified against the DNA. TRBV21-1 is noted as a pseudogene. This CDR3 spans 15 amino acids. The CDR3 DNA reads TGTGCCAGCAGCAAAGCTTACGACAGGGGGTATGGCTACACCTTC. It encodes CASSKAYDRGYGYTF.

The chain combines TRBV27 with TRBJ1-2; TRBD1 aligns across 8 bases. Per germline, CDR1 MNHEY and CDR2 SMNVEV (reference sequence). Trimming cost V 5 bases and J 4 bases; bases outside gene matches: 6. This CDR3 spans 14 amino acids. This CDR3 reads CASSPTGGGYGYTF. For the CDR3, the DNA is TGTGCCAGCAGTCCTACAGGGGGGGGCTATGGCTACACCTTC.

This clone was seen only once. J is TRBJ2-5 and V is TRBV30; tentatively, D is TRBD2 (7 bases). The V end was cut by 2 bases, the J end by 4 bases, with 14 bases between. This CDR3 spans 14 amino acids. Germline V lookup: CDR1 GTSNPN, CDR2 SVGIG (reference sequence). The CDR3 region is CAWSTQGGGETQYF. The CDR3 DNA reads TGTGCCTGGAGTACCCAAGGGGGGGGAGAGACCCAGTACTTC.

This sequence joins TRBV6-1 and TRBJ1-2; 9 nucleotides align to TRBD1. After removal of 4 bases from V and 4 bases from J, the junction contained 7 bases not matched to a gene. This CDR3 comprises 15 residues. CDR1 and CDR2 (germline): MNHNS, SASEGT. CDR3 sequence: CASSATQGAVYGYTF. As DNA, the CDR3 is TGTGCCAGCAGTGCGACACAGGGGGCGGTCTATGGCTACACCTTC.

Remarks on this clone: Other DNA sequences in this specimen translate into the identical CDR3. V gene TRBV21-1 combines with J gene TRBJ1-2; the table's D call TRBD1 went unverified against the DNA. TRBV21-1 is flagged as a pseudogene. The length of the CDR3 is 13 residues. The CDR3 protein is CASSKGDRVGYTF. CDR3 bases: TGTGCCAGCAGCAAAGGGGACAGGGTAGGCTACACCTTC.

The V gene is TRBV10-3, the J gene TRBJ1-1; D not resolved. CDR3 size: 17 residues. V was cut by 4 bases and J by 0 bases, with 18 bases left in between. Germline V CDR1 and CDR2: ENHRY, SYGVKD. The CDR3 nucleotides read TGTGCCATCAGTGGGGCCAGGATAGATACAATGAACACTGAAGCTTTCTTT. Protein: CAISGARIDTMNTEAFF.

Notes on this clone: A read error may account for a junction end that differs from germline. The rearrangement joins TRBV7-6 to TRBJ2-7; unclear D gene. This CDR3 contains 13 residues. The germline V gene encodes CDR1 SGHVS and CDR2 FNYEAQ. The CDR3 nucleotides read TGTGCCAGCAGGCGATTGGGCTCCAACGAGCAGTACTTC. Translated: CASRRLGSNEQYF.